The source of this T cell receptor (beta chain) is a study of blood T cell repertoires in COVID-19. Trimming pared 8 bases from V and 0 bases from J, leaving 13 bases between. CDR3 size: 15 residues. Germline CDR1 and CDR2: MGHDK and SYGVNS. Profiling relied on immunoSEQ multiplex PCR, and the TCRdb table lists in-frame clones only, not all of them. This table has hundreds of thousands of clones, around 90% appearing once. The clonotype comes from a man aged 55 to 70 with COVID-19, enrolled during active disease. Material: peripheral blood. V usage is TRBV25-1 and J usage is TRBJ2-2; perhaps TRBD2 as D (6 bases). CDR3 in amino acids: CASSSGGANTGELFF. Here the CDR3 DNA reads TGTGCCAGCTCGTCGGGCGGGGCGAACACCGGGGAGCTGTTTTTT.